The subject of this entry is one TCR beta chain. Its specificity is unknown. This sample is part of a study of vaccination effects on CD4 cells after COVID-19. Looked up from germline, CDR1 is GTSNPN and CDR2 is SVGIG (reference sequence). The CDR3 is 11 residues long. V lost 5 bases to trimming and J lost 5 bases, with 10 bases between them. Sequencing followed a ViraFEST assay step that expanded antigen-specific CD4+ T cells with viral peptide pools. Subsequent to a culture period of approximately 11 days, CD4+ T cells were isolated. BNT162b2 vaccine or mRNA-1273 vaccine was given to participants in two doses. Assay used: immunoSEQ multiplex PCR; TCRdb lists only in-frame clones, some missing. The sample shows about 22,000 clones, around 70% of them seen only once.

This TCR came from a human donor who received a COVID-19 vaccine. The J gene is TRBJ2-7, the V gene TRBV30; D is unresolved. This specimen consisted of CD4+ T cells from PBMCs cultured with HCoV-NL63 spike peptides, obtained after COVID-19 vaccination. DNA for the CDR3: TGTGCCTGGGTCAGGAGCCACGAGCAGTACTTC. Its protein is CAWVRSHEQYF.